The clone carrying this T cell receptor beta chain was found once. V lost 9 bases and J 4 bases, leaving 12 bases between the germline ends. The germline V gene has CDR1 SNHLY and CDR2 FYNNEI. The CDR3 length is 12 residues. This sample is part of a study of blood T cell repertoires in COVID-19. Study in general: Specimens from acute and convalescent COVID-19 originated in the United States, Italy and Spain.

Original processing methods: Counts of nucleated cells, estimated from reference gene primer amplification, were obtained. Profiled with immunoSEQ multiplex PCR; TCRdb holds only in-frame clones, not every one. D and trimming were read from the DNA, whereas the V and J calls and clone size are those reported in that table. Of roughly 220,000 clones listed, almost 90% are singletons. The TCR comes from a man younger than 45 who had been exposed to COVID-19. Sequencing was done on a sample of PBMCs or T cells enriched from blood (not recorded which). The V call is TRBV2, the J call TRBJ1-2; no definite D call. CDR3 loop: CASNYGVYGYTF. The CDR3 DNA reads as TGTGCCAGTAATTACGGGGTCTATGGCTACACCTTC.